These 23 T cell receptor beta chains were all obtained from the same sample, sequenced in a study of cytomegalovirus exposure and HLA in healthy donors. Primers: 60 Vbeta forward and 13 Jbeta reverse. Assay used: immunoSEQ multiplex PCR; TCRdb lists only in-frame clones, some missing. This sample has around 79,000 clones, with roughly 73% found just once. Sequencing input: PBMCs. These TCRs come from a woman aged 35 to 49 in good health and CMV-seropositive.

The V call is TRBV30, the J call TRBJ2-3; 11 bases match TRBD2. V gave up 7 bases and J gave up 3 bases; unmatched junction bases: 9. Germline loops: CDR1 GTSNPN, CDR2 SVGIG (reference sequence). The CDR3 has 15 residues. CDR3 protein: CALHSRLAGTDTQYF. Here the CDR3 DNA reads TGTGCCTTACACTCGAGACTAGCGGGGACAGATACGCAGTATTTT.

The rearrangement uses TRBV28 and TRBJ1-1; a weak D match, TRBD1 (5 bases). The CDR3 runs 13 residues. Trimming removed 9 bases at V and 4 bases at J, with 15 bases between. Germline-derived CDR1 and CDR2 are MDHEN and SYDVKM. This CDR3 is CASRRQGPTEAFF. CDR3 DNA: TGTGCCAGTCGCCGGCAGGGTCCCACTGAAGCTTTCTTT.

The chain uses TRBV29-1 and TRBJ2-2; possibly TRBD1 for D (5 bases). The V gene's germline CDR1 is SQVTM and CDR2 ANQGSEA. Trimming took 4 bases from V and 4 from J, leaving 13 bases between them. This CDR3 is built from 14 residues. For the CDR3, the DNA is TGCAGCGTTGGACAGTCGACACCCACCGGGGAGCTGTTTTTT. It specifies CSVGQSTPTGELFF.

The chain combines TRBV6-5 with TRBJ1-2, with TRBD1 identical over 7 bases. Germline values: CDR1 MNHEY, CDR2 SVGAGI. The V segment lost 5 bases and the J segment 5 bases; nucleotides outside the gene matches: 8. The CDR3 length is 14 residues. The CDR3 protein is CASSRDSSFYGYTF. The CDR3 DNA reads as TGTGCCAGCAGTCGGGACAGTTCCTTTTATGGCTACACCTTC.

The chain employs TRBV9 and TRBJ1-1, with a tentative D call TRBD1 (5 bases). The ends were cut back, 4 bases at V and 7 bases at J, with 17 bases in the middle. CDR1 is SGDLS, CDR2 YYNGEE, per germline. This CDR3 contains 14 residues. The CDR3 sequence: CASSPHLQGFEAFF. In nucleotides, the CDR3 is TGTGCCAGCAGCCCCCACCTCCAGGGTTTTGAAGCTTTCTTT.

The CDR3 DNA follows: TGCGCCAGCAGCCAAGATAGTTCCGGGGTTCAGCCCCAGCATTTT. This encodes CASSQDSSGVQPQHF. The V and J genes are TRBV4-3 and TRBJ1-5; D unresolved. The germline V gene has CDR1 LGHNA and CDR2 YSLEER. V was shortened by 0 bases and J by 6 bases, with 12 bases between the two germline ends. The CDR3 has 15 residues.

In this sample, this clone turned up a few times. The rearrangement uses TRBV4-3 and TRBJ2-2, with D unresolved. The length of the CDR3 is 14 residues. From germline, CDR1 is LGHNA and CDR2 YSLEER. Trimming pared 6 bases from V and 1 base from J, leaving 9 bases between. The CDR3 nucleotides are TGCGCCAGCAGGGGCGCGCTGAACACCGGGGAGCTGTTTTTT. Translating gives CASRGALNTGELFF.

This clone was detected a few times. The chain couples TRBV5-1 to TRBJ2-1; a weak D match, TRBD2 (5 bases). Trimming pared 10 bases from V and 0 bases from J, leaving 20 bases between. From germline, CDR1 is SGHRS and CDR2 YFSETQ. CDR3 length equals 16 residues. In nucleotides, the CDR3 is TGCGCCTCATCCCCGAATACGGGAAGCTCCTACAATGAGCAGTTCTTC. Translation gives CASSPNTGSSYNEQFF.

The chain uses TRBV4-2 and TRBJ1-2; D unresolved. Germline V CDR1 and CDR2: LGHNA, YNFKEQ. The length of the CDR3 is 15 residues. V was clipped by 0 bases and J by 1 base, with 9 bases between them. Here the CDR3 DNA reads TGTGCCAGCAGCCAAGATGCGGCTTATAACTATGGCTACACCTTC. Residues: CASSQDAAYNYGYTF.

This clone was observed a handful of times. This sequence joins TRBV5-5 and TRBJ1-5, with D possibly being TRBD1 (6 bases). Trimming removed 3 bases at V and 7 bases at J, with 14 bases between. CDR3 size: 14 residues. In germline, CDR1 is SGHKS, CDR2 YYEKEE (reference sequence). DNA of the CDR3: TGTGCCAGCAGCTGGGGGGGGCCGGAACAGCCCCAGCATTTT. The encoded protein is CASSWGGPEQPQHF.

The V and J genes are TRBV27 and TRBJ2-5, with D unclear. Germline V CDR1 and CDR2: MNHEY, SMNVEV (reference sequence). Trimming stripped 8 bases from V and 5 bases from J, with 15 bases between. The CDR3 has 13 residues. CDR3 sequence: CASAEVARETQYF. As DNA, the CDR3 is TGTGCCAGCGCTGAGGTAGCCCGGGAGACCCAGTACTTC.

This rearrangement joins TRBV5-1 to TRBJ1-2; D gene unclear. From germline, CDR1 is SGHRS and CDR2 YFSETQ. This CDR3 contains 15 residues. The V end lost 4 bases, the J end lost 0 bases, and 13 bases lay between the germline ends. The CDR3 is CASSLSSGANYGYTF. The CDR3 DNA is TGCGCCAGCAGCCTCTCGTCAGGCGCTAACTATGGCTACACCTTC. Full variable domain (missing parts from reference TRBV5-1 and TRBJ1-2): KAGVTQTPRYLIKTRGQQVTLSCSPISGHRSVSWYQQTPGQGLQFLFEYFSETQRNKGNFPGRFSGRQFSNSRSEMNVSTLELGDSALYLCASSLSSGANYGYTFGSGTRLTVV.

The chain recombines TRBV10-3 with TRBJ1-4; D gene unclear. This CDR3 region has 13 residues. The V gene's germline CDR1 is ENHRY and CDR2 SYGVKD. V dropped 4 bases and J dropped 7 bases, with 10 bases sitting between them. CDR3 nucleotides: TGTGCCATCAGTGCCCCCCGAGGTGAAAAACTGTTTTTT. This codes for CAISAPRGEKLFF.

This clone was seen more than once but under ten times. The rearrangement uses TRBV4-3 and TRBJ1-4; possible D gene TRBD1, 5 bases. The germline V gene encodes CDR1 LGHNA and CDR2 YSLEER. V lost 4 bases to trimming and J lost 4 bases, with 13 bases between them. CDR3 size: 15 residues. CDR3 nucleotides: TGCGCCAGCAGCCCCGGGGGATCCGGTAATGAAAAACTGTTTTTT. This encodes CASSPGGSGNEKLFF.

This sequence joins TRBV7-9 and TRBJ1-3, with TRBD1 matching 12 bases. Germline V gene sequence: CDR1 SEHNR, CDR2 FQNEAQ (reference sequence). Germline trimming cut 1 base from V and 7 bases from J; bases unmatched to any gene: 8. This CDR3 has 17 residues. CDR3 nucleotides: TGTGCCAGCAGCTTAGAGGTGTTGGGACAGGGGGCCAACACCATATATTTT. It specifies CASSLEVLGQGANTIYF.

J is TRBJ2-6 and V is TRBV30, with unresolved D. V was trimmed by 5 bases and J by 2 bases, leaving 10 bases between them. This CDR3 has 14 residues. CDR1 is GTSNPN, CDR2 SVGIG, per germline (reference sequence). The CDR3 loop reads CAWVLRAGANVLTF. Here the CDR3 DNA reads TGTGCCTGGGTACTAAGAGCTGGGGCCAACGTCCTGACTTTC.

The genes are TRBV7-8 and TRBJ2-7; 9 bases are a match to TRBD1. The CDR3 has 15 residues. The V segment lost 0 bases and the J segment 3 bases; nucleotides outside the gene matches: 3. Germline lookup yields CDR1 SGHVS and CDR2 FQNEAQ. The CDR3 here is CASSLADRGLYEQYF. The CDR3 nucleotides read TGTGCCAGCAGCTTAGCGGACAGGGGCCTCTACGAGCAGTACTTC.

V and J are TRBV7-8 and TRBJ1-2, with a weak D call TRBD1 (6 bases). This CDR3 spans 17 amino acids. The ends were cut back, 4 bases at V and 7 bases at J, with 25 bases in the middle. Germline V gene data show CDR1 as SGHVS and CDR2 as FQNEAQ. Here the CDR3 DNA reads TGTGCCAGCAGCTCCAAAGAGGGGACACCAACGGTGGGTGGCTACACCTTC. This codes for CASSSKEGTPTVGGYTF.

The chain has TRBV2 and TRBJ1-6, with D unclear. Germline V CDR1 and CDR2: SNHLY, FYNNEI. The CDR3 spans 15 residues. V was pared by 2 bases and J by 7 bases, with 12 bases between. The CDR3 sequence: CASSETRTNNSPLHF. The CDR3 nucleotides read TGTGCCAGCAGTGAAACTCGGACTAACAATTCACCCCTCCACTTT.

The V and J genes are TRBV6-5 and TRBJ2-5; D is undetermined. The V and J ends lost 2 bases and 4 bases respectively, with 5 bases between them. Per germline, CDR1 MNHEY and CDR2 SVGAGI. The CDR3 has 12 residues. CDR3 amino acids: CASSYGGETQYF. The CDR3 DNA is TGTGCCAGCAGTTACGGCGGAGAGACCCAGTACTTC.

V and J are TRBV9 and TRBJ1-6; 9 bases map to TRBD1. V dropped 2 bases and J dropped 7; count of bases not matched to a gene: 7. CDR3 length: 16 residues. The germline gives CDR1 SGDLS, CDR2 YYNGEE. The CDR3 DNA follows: TGTGCCAGCAGCGTGACACCGGGACAGGGCAATTCACCCCTCCACTTT. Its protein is CASSVTPGQGNSPLHF.

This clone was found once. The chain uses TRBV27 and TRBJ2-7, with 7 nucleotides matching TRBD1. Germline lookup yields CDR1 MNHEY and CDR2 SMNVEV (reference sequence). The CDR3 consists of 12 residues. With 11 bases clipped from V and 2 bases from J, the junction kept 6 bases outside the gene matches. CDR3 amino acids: CAVRDRPYEQYF. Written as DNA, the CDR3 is TGTGCCGTTAGGGACAGACCCTACGAGCAGTACTTC.

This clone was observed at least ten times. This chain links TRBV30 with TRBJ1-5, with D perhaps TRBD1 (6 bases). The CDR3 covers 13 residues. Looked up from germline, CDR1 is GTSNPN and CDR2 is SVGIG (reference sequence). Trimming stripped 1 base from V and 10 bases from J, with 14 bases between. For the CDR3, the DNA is TGTGCCTGGAGTGGGGGACACGGGCTTCCCCAGCATTTT. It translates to CAWSGGHGLPQHF.